Sequencing of this TCR beta chain was carried out in a study of blood T cell repertoires in COVID-19. Original methodology: Quantification of nucleated cells was approximated via reference gene primer amplification. Method: immunoSEQ multiplex PCR; TCRdb's copy keeps in-frame clones and lacks some. The D gene and trimming were derived from the DNA, and the V and J assignments and clone size from that table. This table holds about 400,000 clones, around 87% found once. CDR1 is LGHDT, CDR2 YNNKEL, per germline (reference sequence). This CDR3 has 15 residues. The V end lost 4 bases, the J end lost 1 base, and 12 bases lay between the germline ends.

Sequencing input: peripheral blood. The sequence came from a human donor in a cohort sampled during active COVID-19. This chain joins TRBV3-1 (or the pseudogene TRBV3-2) and TRBJ2-3; no definite D call. In nucleotides, the CDR3 is TGTGCCAGCAGCCCCTGGAGTGGCGGCACAGATACGCAGTATTTT. It is translated as CASSPWSGGTDTQYF.